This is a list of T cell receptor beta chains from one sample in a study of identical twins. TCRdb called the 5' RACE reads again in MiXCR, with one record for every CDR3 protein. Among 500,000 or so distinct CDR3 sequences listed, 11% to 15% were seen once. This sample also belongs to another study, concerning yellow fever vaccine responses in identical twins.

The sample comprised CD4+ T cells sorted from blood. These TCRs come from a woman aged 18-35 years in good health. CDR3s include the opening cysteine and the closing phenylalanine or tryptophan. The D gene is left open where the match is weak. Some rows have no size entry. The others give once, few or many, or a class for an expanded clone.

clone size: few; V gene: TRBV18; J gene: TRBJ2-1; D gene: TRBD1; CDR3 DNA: TGTGCCAGCTCACCAGGACAGGGGTCCGGGGAGGAGCAGTTCTTC; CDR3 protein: CASSPGQGSGEEQFF
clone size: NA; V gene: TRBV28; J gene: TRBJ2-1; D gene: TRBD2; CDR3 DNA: TGTGCCAGCAGTGTGACTAGCGGGAACAATGAGCAGTTCTTC; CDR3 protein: CASSVTSGNNEQFF
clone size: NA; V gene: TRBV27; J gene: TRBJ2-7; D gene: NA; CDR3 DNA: TGTGCCAGCAGTTCGTCCCGGACGGATTACTACGAGCAGTACTTC; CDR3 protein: CASSSSRTDYYEQYF
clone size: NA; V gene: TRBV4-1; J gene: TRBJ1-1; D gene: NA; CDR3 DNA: TGCGCCAGCAGCCAAGTTTCGCCGAACACTGAAGCTTTCTTT; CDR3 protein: CASSQVSPNTEAFF
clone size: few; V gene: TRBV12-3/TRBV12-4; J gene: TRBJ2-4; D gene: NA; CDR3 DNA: TGTGCCAGCAGTAGAATAGCCAAAAACATTCAGTACTTC; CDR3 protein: CASSRIAKNIQYF
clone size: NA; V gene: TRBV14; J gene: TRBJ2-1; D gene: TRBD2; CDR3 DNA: TGTGCCAGCAGCCAGCGGGGGGGCGTTTATGAGCAGTTCTTC; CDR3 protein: CASSQRGGVYEQFF
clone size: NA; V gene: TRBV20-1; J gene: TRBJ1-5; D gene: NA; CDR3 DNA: TGCAGTGCTAGTCGGTTTGAGAGTTCCAATCAGCCCCAGCATTTT; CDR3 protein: CSASRFESSNQPQHF
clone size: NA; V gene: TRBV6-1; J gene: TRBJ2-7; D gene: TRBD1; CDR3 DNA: TGTGCCAGCAGGCAAACCGGGACAGGCTCCTACGAGCAGTACTTC; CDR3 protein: CASRQTGTGSYEQYF
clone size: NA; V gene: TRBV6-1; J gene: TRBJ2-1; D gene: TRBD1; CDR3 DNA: TGTGCCAGCAGCCGTACAGGGGGCAATGGAAATGAGCAGTTCTTC; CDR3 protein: CASSRTGGNGNEQFF
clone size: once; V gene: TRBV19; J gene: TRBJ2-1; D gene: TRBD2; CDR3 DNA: TGTGCCAGTAGTATGACGGCAGGGAGGGATGAGCAGTTCTTC; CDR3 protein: CASSMTAGRDEQFF
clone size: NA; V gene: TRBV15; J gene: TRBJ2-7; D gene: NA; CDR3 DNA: TGTGCCACCAGCAGAGATCAAGGGCGGGAGCAGTACTTC; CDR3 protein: CATSRDQGREQYF
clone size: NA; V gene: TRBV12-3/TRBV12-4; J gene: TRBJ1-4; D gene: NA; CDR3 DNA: TGTGCCAGCAGTACCGGGAACGAAAAACTGTTTTTT; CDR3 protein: CASSTGNEKLFF
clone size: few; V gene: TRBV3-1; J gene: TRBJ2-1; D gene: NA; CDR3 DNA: TGTGCCAGCAGCCAAGAAGGATGGTACAATGAGCAGTTCTTC; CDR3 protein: CASSQEGWYNEQFF
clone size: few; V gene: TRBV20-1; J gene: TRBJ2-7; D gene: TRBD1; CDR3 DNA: TGCAGTGCTACGGACAGGGGCTCCTACGAGCAGTACTTC; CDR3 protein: CSATDRGSYEQYF
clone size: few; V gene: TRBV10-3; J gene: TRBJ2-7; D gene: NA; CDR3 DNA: TGTGCCATCAGTGAAAGGGCCTCCTACGAGCAGTACTTC; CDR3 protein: CAISERASYEQYF